This T cell receptor beta chain was profiled in a study of human T cells and chemical hapten exposure. Study-level points and caveats: Expanded TCRs clustered into significantly more large CDR3 similarity groups than controls, the analysis revealed.

This clonotype was picked up many times. Its antigen is unidentified. The ends were cut back, 4 bases at V and 2 bases at J, with 15 bases in the middle. This CDR3 spans 15 amino acids. The V gene's germline CDR1 is SGHRS and CDR2 YFSETQ. Time point noted: patch test 2, 6 weeks after DPC sensitization. Treatment: therapeutic diphenylcyclopropenone sensitization with weekly scalp DPC. MiXCR was run by TCRdb on the RACE reads, yielding one entry per CDR3 protein. The repertoire has tens of thousands of distinct CDR3 sequences, about 9.9% of them found once; the top ten carry over 1.5%. This clonotype was obtained from a woman between 45 and 60 years old with alopecia areata. Some clones in this sample may be carry-over from other donors' samples. The sample was whole blood, taken in connection with sensitization to the hapten diphenylcyclopropenone (DPC). The chain uses TRBV5-1 and TRBJ1-1; possibly TRBD1 for D (5 bases). This chain's CDR3 is CASSPGHRPNTEAFF. The CDR3 region has the DNA TGCGCCAGCAGCCCCGGGCACAGGCCTAACACTGAAGCTTTCTTT.